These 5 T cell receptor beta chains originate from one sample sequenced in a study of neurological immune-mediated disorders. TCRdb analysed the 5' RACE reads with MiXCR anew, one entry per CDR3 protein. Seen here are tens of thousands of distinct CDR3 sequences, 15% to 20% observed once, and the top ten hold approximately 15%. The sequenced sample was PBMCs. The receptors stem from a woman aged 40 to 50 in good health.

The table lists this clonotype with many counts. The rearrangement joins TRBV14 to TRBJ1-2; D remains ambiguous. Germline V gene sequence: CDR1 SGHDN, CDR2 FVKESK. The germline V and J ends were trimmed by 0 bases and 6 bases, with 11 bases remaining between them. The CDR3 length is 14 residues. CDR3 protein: CASSQDVLRNGYTF. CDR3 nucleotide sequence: TGTGCCAGCAGCCAAGACGTACTCAGAAATGGCTACACCTTC.

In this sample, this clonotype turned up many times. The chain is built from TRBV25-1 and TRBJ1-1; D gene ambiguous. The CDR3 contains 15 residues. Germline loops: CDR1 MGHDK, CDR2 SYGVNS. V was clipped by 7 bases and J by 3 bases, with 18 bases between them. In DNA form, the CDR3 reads TGTGCCAGCATCCCCACACAAGATCGTGACACTGAAGCTTTCTTT. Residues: CASIPTQDRDTEAFF.

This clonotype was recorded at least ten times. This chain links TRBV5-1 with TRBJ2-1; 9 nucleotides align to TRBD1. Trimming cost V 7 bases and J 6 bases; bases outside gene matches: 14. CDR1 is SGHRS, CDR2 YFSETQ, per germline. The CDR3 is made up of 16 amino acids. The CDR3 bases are TGCGCCAGCGCCCCAGCCGGGACAGGGAGAGCCAATGAGCAGTTCTTC. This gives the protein CASAPAGTGRANEQFF.

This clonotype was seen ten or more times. CDR3 nucleotides: TGCGCCAGCAGCTTGGAAGGGAGGTCTGGCTACACCTTC. This translates into CASSLEGRSGYTF. V and J are TRBV5-1 and TRBJ1-2; D remains ambiguous. The CDR3 extends over 13 amino acids. Germline V gene sequence: CDR1 SGHRS, CDR2 YFSETQ. V was shortened by 0 bases and J by 7 bases, with 10 bases between the two germline ends.

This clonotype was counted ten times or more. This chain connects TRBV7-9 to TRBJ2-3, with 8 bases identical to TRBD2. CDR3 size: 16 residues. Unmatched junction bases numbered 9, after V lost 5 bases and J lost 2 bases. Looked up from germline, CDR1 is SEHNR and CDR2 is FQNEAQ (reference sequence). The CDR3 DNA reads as TGTGCCAGCAGCCTCGGGAGGCGGGGGGTCACAGATACGCAGTATTTT. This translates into CASSLGRRGVTDTQYF.